This TCR beta chain was sequenced for a study of blood T cell repertoires in COVID-19. Study in general: COVID-19 samples, acute and convalescent, were from the United States, Italy and Spain. Sample material is recorded as cDNA or gDNA derived from T cells, B-cell-depleted T cells, or PBMCs.

Methods used by the authors: Counts of nucleated cells, estimated from reference gene primer amplification, were obtained. Method: immunoSEQ multiplex PCR; TCRdb's copy keeps in-frame clones and lacks some. V, J and clone size are those of that table, while D and trimming were read from the DNA. The sample yields approximately 82,000 clones, roughly 92% seen once. V shed 7 bases and J 7 bases; nucleotides not matched to a gene: 8. Per germline, CDR1 SGHNT and CDR2 YYREEE (reference sequence). This CDR3 is 14 amino acids long. The chain carries TRBV5-4 and TRBJ1-2; 12 positions agree with TRBD1. Sequencing input: peripheral blood. This sequence was found in a woman aged 55-69 years with active COVID-19. The CDR3: CASGPGQGARGYTF. The CDR3 DNA is TGTGCCAGCGGGCCGGGACAGGGGGCCCGTGGCTACACCTTC. The complete variable domain, with remaining parts taken from reference TRBV5-4 and TRBJ1-2, reads ETGVTQSPTHLIKTRGQQVTLRCSSQSGHNTVSWYQQALGQGPQFIFQYYREEENGRGNFPPRFSGLQFPNYSSELNVNALELDDSALYLCASGPGQGARGYTFGSGTRLTVV.